This TCR beta chain stems from a study of cytomegalovirus exposure and HLA in healthy donors. Findings and limits, study-wide: When analyzed later, a missense DCLRE1C variant was found to be linked to TCR beta V- and J-gene trimming.

Remarks on this clone: Its target is unknown.

The PCR used 60 Vbeta and 13 Jbeta primers. Authors' processing steps: The count from a later analysis was tens of millions of unique TCR beta chains, around 11 million of them shared. The protocol was immunoSEQ multiplex PCR, while the TCRdb copy is restricted to in-frame clones and leaves out a portion. V and J calls and clone size are copied from that table; D and trimming were computed from the DNA. The data hold about 86,000 clones, with about two thirds observed a single time. There are 14 residues in the CDR3. Germline-derived CDR1 and CDR2 are MNHEY and SVGAGI. V lost 5 bases and J 6 bases, leaving 15 bases between the germline ends.

The rearrangement uses TRBV6-5 and TRBJ2-3, with a weak D call TRBD2 (5 bases). This receptor was identified in a man aged 55-75 years in good health and CMV-seronegative. The sequencing input was PBMCs. The CDR3 is CASSRLGSGDTQYF. CDR3 nucleotides: TGTGCCAGCAGTAGACTGGGGTCGGGGGATACGCAGTATTTT.